One and the same sample provided the 21 T cell receptor beta chains below, sequenced in a study of blood T cells in healthy people across ages. A second PCR of roughly 7 to 11 cycles used a sample-barcoded 5' primer and a J-beta primer mix. Via MiXCR, TCRdb re-called the 5' RACE reads, giving one row per CDR3 protein. The table includes over 1,200,000 distinct CDR3 sequences, 55% to 75% detected once. Sequences were obtained from blood. The receptor set was obtained from a man younger than 30 in good health.

The chain is built from TRBV7-2 and TRBJ2-3, with D unclear. Germline CDR1 reads SGHTA; CDR2 reads FQGNSA. The V gene lost 2 bases and the J gene lost 4 bases, with 10 bases spanning the gap. The CDR3 length is 14 residues. This CDR3 is CASSLNWAADTQYF. CDR3 DNA sequence: TGTGCCAGCAGCTTAAACTGGGCCGCAGATACGCAGTATTTT.

This clonotype was detected only a few times. This chain joins TRBV10-1 and TRBJ2-7; 9 nucleotides agree with TRBD1. Germline assignment: CDR1 WNHNN and CDR2 SYGVQD (reference sequence). This CDR3 has 15 amino acids. V shed 3 bases, J shed 3 bases, and the junction held 6 bases outside the gene matches. CDR3: CASSDPGDRDYEQYF. The CDR3 nucleotides read TGCGCCAGCAGTGATCCGGGGGACAGGGACTACGAGCAGTACTTC.

This clonotype was observed a handful of times. This sequence joins TRBV29-1 and TRBJ2-1; 7 nucleotides agree with TRBD2. The CDR3 extends over 13 amino acids. Per germline, CDR1 SQVTM and CDR2 ANQGSEA. Unmatched junction bases numbered 3, after V lost 4 bases and J lost 3 bases. CDR3 region: CSVGGTNYNEQFF. The CDR3 DNA reads as TGCAGCGTTGGGGGGACTAACTACAATGAGCAGTTCTTC.

This rearrangement joins TRBV29-1 to TRBJ1-2; weak D call: TRBD1 (5 bases). This CDR3 contains 12 residues. V lost 2 bases, J lost 7 bases, and 11 bases lay in between. Per germline, CDR1 SQVTM and CDR2 ANQGSEA. The CDR3 nucleotides are TGCAGCGTTGAACTCAGGGTCGGTGGCTACACCTTC. It is translated as CSVELRVGGYTF.

This clonotype was seen a handful of times. This chain links TRBV6-6 with TRBJ2-7, with D perhaps matching TRBD2 (6 bases). Per the germline V gene, CDR1 is MNHNY and CDR2 is SVGAGI (reference sequence). There are 14 residues in the CDR3. Trimming removed 5 bases at V and 4 bases at J, with 15 bases between. The CDR3 DNA sequence: TGTGCCAGCAGTCCGCCGGGTAGCGGATACGAGCAGTACTTC. Translating gives CASSPPGSGYEQYF.

The sample holds a few counts of this clonotype. The CDR3 loop is CASSLVGINGYTF. CDR3 bases: TGTGCCAGCAGTCTGGTGGGGATTAATGGCTACACCTTC. V and J are TRBV12-3 or TRBV12-4 and TRBJ1-2; D is unresolved. The CDR3 length is 13 residues. Trimming took off 5 bases at V and 6 bases at J, with 13 bases between the two ends.

V gene TRBV29-1 combines with J gene TRBJ2-2; 13 nucleotides match TRBD2. The CDR3 runs to 15 residues. V was clipped by 7 bases and J by 6 bases; unmatched bases: 8. CDR1 and CDR2 (germline): SQVTM, ANQGSEA. This CDR3 reads CSAGGLAGVAGELFF. The CDR3 bases are TGCAGCGCTGGAGGACTAGCGGGAGTGGCCGGGGAGCTGTTTTTT.

The chain couples TRBV5-1 to TRBJ2-5, with D possibly being TRBD1 (6 bases). CDR1 and CDR2 (germline): SGHRS, YFSETQ. Trimming left V 4 bases short and J 4 bases short, with 17 bases between. The CDR3 spans 15 residues. CDR3 protein: CASSPKTVGGETQYF. CDR3 DNA: TGCGCCAGCAGCCCAAAGACAGTAGGGGGAGAGACCCAGTACTTC.

The chain joins TRBV29-1 to TRBJ1-2; D unresolved. The length of the CDR3 is 12 residues. Per the germline V gene, CDR1 is SQVTM and CDR2 is ANQGSEA. The ends were cut back, 1 base at V and 8 bases at J, with 11 bases in the middle. The CDR3 region is CSVEGLTGGYTF. The CDR3 DNA reads as TGCAGCGTTGAAGGGCTGACGGGGGGCTACACCTTC.

The chain uses TRBV7-2 and TRBJ2-4, with 10 positions matching TRBD2. TRBJ2-7 explains the end of the DNA better; the J call may be wrong. Looked up from germline, CDR1 is SGHTA and CDR2 is FQGNSA. The CDR3 consists of 15 residues. In DNA, the CDR3 is TGTGCCAGCAGCTTAGCTGTGACTAGCGGGCACGAGCAGTACTTC. Translation: CASSLAVTSGHEQYF.

The chain carries TRBV12-3 or TRBV12-4 and TRBJ2-2; 7 positions agree with TRBD1. Trimming took 6 bases from V and 7 from J; bases not matched to a gene: 11. This CDR3 contains 15 residues. The CDR3 sequence is CASSPVGRGSGELFF. CDR3 DNA sequence: TGTGCCAGCAGCCCCGTAGGCAGGGGGAGCGGGGAGCTGTTTTTT.

The chain carries TRBV7-9 and TRBJ2-5, with 9 nucleotides matching TRBD2. The CDR3 is 15 residues long. Germline CDR1 is SEHNR and CDR2 is FQNEAQ (reference sequence). V was pared by 5 bases and J by 4 bases, with 8 bases of the junction left unmatched. CDR3 DNA: TGTGCCAGCAGCGTCGGGACTAGCTTCGGAGAGACCCAGTACTTC. As protein: CASSVGTSFGETQYF.

The chain employs TRBV6-2 or TRBV6-3 and TRBJ2-5; 8 bases are a match to TRBD2. Germline values: CDR1 MNHEY, CDR2 SVGEGT. Germline trimming cut 6 bases from V and 11 bases from J; bases unmatched to any gene: 17. This CDR3 contains 15 residues. The CDR3 nucleotides read TGTGCCAGCAGGGAAACTAGCGGAGCGTACAATGAGCAGTACTTC. Protein sequence: CASRETSGAYNEQYF.

This clonotype showed up just once. CDR3 residues: CSAPGWGTTEAFF. Here the CDR3 DNA reads TGCAGTGCTCCGGGGTGGGGAACCACTGAAGCTTTCTTT. The V gene is TRBV20-1, the J gene TRBJ1-1, with D unresolved. The CDR3 spans 13 residues. V was shortened by 5 bases and J by 4 bases, with 14 bases between the two germline ends. Germline V gene data show CDR1 as DFQATT and CDR2 as SNEGSKA (reference sequence).

The chain uses TRBV27 and TRBJ2-7; D call uncertain. This CDR3 has 13 amino acids. V was trimmed by 8 bases and J by 4 bases, leaving 15 bases between them. Germline CDR1 MNHEY, CDR2 SMNVEV (reference sequence). This chain's CDR3 is CASSDRVLYEQYF. For the CDR3, the DNA is TGTGCCAGCTCGGATAGGGTCCTATACGAGCAGTACTTC.

This chain joins TRBV2 and TRBJ2-5, with D perhaps matching TRBD2 (5 bases). The CDR3 sequence is 16 residues long. Germline V gives CDR1 SNHLY, CDR2 FYNNEI. Trimming pared 2 bases from V and 3 bases from J, leaving 16 bases between. For the CDR3, the DNA is TGTGCCAGCAGTGAAATAGCTAGCATTTGGGAAGAGACCCAGTACTTC. Translated, it gives CASSEIASIWEETQYF.

The chain links TRBV6-2 or TRBV6-3 to TRBJ2-1; a weak D match, TRBD1 (6 bases). Germline V gene sequence: CDR1 MNHEY, CDR2 SVGEGT. Trimming removed 5 bases from V and 12 bases from J, with 23 bases in between. CDR3 size: 15 residues. The CDR3 nucleotides read TGTGCCAGCAGTGCGGACAGCCAATATACAATGGTGCAGTTCTTC. Translated, it gives CASSADSQYTMVQFF.

A remark on this clonotype: A junction end diverges from the germline sequence, so it may reflect a read error. The V gene is TRBV7-9, the J gene TRBJ1-2; TRBD1 aligns across 11 bases. This CDR3 spans 16 amino acids. The germline CDR1 and CDR2 sequences are SEHNR and FQNEAQ (reference sequence). CDR3 region: CASSPAGTGGFYGYTF. The CDR3 region has the DNA TGTGCTAGCAGCCCTGCCGGGACAGGGGGGTTCTATGGCTACACCTTC.

The genes are TRBV6-5 and TRBJ2-4, with 8 bases that match TRBD1. Germline loops: CDR1 MNHEY, CDR2 SVGAGI. With 0 bases clipped from V and 9 bases from J, the junction kept 7 bases outside the gene matches. This CDR3 contains 15 residues. CDR3 in DNA: TGTGCCAGCAGTTACTCCGGGACAGGATTAGGCATTCAGTACTTC. Translating it yields CASSYSGTGLGIQYF.

This clonotype has only one observation. The chain carries TRBV7-6 and TRBJ2-5, with 7 positions matching TRBD2. The CDR3 length is 17 residues. CDR1 and CDR2 (germline): SGHVS, FNYEAQ. V gave up 5 bases and J gave up 2 bases; unmatched junction bases: 14. DNA of the CDR3: TGTGCCAGCAGCACCCTCTCTGCGGGGGTCCCACAAGAGACCCAGTACTTC. Protein: CASSTLSAGVPQETQYF.

This clonotype appeared a few times. This chain uses TRBV5-1 with TRBJ1-5, with D unclear. Trimming stripped 1 base from V and 5 bases from J, with 7 bases between. Germline lookup yields CDR1 SGHRS and CDR2 YFSETQ. This CDR3 has 13 amino acids. This CDR3 is CASSLWTDQPQHF. CDR3 in DNA: TGCGCCAGCAGCTTGTGGACGGATCAGCCCCAGCATTTT.